This T cell receptor beta chain is from a study of neurological immune-mediated disorders. This clonotype was counted at least ten times. Its antigen is currently unknown. 2 million unsorted PBMCs were stored in RNAlater at -80 °C before RNA extraction. Trimming stripped 1 base from V and 1 base from J, with 10 bases between. This CDR3 region has 15 residues. Germline-derived CDR1 and CDR2 are SGHTA and FQGNSA. Overall study findings and caveats: Private repertoires in all groups were suggested by the finding that expanded clones across subjects shared no CDR3 amino acid sequences. The greatest degree of TCR clonal expansion was observed in HTLV-1-associated myelopathy, with the lowest in multiple sclerosis, below that of healthy controls.

Synthesis of cDNA was performed by 5'RACE using 10-nucleotide random UMIs. TCRdb re-called the 5' RACE reads with MiXCR, one entry per CDR3 protein. The data show tens of thousands of distinct CDR3 sequences, over 12% seen once. What was sequenced was PBMCs. The source of this sequence is a woman between 50 and 59 years old with HTLV-1-associated myelopathy (HAM/TSP). V is TRBV7-2 and J is TRBJ1-1; a possible D gene is TRBD1 (5 bases). The CDR3 DNA is TGTGCCAGCAGCTTAGTACGGGGGTGGAACACTGAAGCTTTCTTT. Protein sequence: CASSLVRGWNTEAFF. Using reference TRBV7-2 and TRBJ1-1 for the parts outside the CDR3, the full variable domain is GAGVSQSPSNKVTEKGKDVELRCDPISGHTALYWYRQSLGQGLEFLIYFQGNSAPDKSGLPSDRFSAERTGGSVSTLTIQRTQQEDSAVYLCASSLVRGWNTEAFFGQGTRLTVV.